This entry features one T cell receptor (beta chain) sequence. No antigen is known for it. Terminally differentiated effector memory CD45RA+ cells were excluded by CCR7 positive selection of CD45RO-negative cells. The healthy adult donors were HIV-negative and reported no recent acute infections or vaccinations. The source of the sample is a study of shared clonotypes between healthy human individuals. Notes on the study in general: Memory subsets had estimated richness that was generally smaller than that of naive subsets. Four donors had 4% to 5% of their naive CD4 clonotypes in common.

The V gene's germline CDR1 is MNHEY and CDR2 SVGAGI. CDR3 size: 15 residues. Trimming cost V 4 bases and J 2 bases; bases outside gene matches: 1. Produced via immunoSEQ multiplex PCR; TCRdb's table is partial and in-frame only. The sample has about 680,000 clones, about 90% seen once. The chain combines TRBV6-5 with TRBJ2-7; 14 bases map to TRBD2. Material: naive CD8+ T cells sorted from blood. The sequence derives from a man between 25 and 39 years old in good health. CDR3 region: CASSLTSGRAYEQYF. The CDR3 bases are TGTGCCAGCAGTTTGACTAGCGGGAGGGCCTACGAGCAGTACTTC.